Below are 21 T cell receptor beta chains sequenced from a single sample in a study of T cells in localized non-small cell lung cancer. Using immunoSEQ multiplex PCR, the repertoire was profiled, and TCRdb retains in-frame clones only, with some absent. The data contain around 30,000 clones, approximately 80% of them singletons. The material was peripheral blood, obtained before any cancer treatment. These TCRs come from a male donor aged 60 or older with stage II squamous cell lung carcinoma.

Only a few counts were recorded for this clone. V is TRBV29-1 and J is TRBJ2-3; D call uncertain. Germline V lookup: CDR1 SQVTM, CDR2 ANQGSEA. The V end was cut by 7 bases, the J end by 4 bases, with 9 bases between. This CDR3 spans 11 amino acids. CDR3 nucleotides: TGCAGCGGAAAGATATCAGATACGCAGTATTTT. As protein: CSGKISDTQYF.

The rearrangement joins TRBV6-5 to TRBJ1-2; possible D gene TRBD1, 5 bases. The germline V and J ends were trimmed by 0 bases and 5 bases, with 13 bases remaining between them. The germline gives CDR1 MNHEY, CDR2 SVGAGI. The length of the CDR3 is 15 residues. CDR3 DNA: TGTGCCAGCAGTTACTCGGGGCAGGCGTCATATGGCTACACCTTC. Protein sequence: CASSYSGQASYGYTF.

The count of this clone is one. This rearrangement joins TRBV27 to TRBJ1-3; the D gene is possibly TRBD1 (6 bases). Per the germline V gene, CDR1 is MNHEY and CDR2 is SMNVEV (reference sequence). With 7 bases removed from V and 7 bases from J, the gap between germline ends came to 14 bases. This CDR3 has 13 residues. The CDR3 DNA sequence: TGTGCCAGCACCCGCAGGGGTTCGAACACCATATATTTT. Translation gives CASTRRGSNTIYF.

This chain uses TRBV6-5 with TRBJ1-6; 10 nucleotides align to TRBD1. V dropped 6 bases and J dropped 9; count of bases not matched to a gene: 5. The CDR3 runs 14 residues. Germline V lookup: CDR1 MNHEY, CDR2 SVGAGI. The CDR3 region is CASRIRTGGSPLHF. The CDR3 nucleotides are TGTGCCAGCAGGATACGGACAGGGGGTTCACCCCTCCACTTT.

The chain is built from TRBV29-1 and TRBJ1-5, with D hard to call. The length of the CDR3 is 12 residues. Looked up from germline, CDR1 is SQVTM and CDR2 is ANQGSEA. Trimming took 4 bases from V and 4 from J, leaving 8 bases between them. In nucleotides, the CDR3 is TGCAGCGTTGGTGGCGGGAATCAGCCCCAGCATTTT. Amino acid sequence: CSVGGGNQPQHF.

This clone has more than one count but fewer than ten. This chain's CDR3 is CASSLFGGLGAKNIQYF. The CDR3 nucleotides are TGTGCCAGCAGCTTATTTGGAGGCCTAGGGGCCAAAAACATTCAGTACTTC. The V and J genes are TRBV7-2 and TRBJ2-4, with D perhaps TRBD2 (5 bases). There are 17 residues in the CDR3. Deletions cut 2 bases from V and 1 base from J, with 15 bases between. Germline V lookup: CDR1 SGHTA, CDR2 FQGNSA.

V gene TRBV28 combines with J gene TRBJ2-1, with 9 bases identical to TRBD1. This CDR3 spans 16 amino acids. CDR1 is MDHEN and CDR2 is SYDVKM in the germline V gene. V lost 4 bases, J lost 4 bases, and 8 bases stayed unmatched. CDR3 bases: TGTGCCAGCAGTTCACCGGGACAGGGTTTTTACAATGAGCAGTTCTTC. Encoded protein: CASSSPGQGFYNEQFF. The variable domain in full, with the rest retrieved from reference TRBV28 and TRBJ2-1, is DVKVTQSSRYLVKRTGEKVFLECVQDMDHENMFWYRQDPGLGLRLIYFSYDVKMKEKGDIPEGYSVSREKKERFSLILESASTNQTSMYLCASSSPGQGFYNEQFFGPGTRLTVL.

The chain couples TRBV19 to TRBJ1-1; 7 bases are a match to TRBD1. CDR3 length equals 14 residues. Germline V gives CDR1 LNHDA, CDR2 SQIVND (reference sequence). Trimming at V came to 7 bases and at J to 5 bases, leaving 10 bases not matched to a gene. Here the CDR3 reads CASTTGEGVTEAFF. The CDR3 bases are TGTGCCAGTACCACAGGGGAGGGGGTGACTGAAGCTTTCTTT.

The gene calls are TRBV10-3 and TRBJ2-1; 9 bases are a match to TRBD2. The CDR3 runs to 14 residues. J was trimmed by 8 bases and V by 4 bases; bases with no gene match: 6. Germline CDR1 ENHRY, CDR2 SYGVKD. CDR3 region: CAISGLAGKDEQFF. CDR3 DNA sequence: TGTGCCATCAGTGGCCTAGCGGGGAAGGATGAGCAGTTCTTC.

The CDR3 nucleotides read TGTGCCAGCAGTGAGGACTCAAAGGGCATTCAGTACTTC. It specifies CASSEDSKGIQYF. The rearrangement uses TRBV2 and TRBJ2-4; D might be TRBD2 (5 bases). This CDR3 region has 13 residues. Trimming removed 3 bases at V and 9 bases at J, with 12 bases between. In germline, CDR1 is SNHLY, CDR2 FYNNEI.

CDR3 in amino acids: CASSEVGQTDTQYF. In nucleotides, the CDR3 is TGTGCCAGCAGTGAGGTCGGCCAGACAGATACGCAGTATTTT. The chain uses TRBV2 and TRBJ2-3, with D unresolved. CDR3 length: 14 residues. V dropped 3 bases and J dropped 3 bases, with 10 bases sitting between them. Germline CDR1 reads SNHLY; CDR2 reads FYNNEI.

This chain uses TRBV9 with TRBJ2-7; D is unclear. The length of the CDR3 is 15 residues. V shed 3 bases and J shed 2 bases, with 15 bases lying between them. Germline V gene data show CDR1 as SGDLS and CDR2 as YYNGEE. CDR3 in amino acids: CASSAASSLPYEQYF. CDR3 nucleotides: TGTGCCAGCAGCGCGGCCTCCTCCCTTCCCTACGAGCAGTACTTC.

This CDR3 is CASSKKPGLYEQYF. The CDR3 coding sequence is TGTGCCAGCAGCAAAAAACCCGGCCTCTACGAGCAGTACTTC. The V and J genes are TRBV6-5 and TRBJ2-7, with D unresolved. The CDR3 consists of 14 residues. Germline lookup yields CDR1 MNHEY and CDR2 SVGAGI. Trimming took off 6 bases at V and 3 bases at J, with 15 bases between the two ends.

This chain joins TRBV5-1 and TRBJ2-5; D unclear. V was trimmed by 4 bases and J by 4 bases, leaving 11 bases between them. The CDR3 extends over 13 amino acids. Germline assignment: CDR1 SGHRS and CDR2 YFSETQ. CDR3: CASSPEAVETQYF. The DNA of the CDR3 is TGCGCCAGCAGCCCCGAGGCCGTAGAGACCCAGTACTTC.

V gene TRBV5-1 combines with J gene TRBJ1-5, with 10 bases aligning to TRBD1. CDR3 length: 14 residues. The germline gives CDR1 SGHRS, CDR2 YFSETQ. J gave up 6 bases and V 0 bases, and 0 bases lay outside the gene matches. CDR3 residues: CASSLGTGGQPQHF. The DNA of the CDR3 is TGCGCCAGCAGCTTGGGGACAGGGGGTCAGCCCCAGCATTTT.

In this sample, this clone turned up a few times. The rearrangement joins TRBV19 to TRBJ1-1; D is undetermined. Germline V gene sequence: CDR1 LNHDA, CDR2 SQIVND (reference sequence). With 6 bases removed from V and 0 bases from J, the gap between germline ends came to 20 bases. This CDR3 region has 17 residues. The CDR3 reads CASRRKTPTAMNTEAFF. CDR3 sequence (DNA): TGTGCCAGTAGACGAAAAACGCCTACAGCGATGAACACTGAAGCTTTCTTT.

By frequency in the sample, this clone is medium-sized. The V and J genes are TRBV27 and TRBJ1-2, with no clear D. The V gene's germline CDR1 is MNHEY and CDR2 SMNVEV (reference sequence). The CDR3 length is 14 residues. Trimming removed 6 bases from V and 5 bases from J, with 16 bases in between. The CDR3 sequence: CASSPKAGSYGYTF. CDR3 nucleotide sequence: TGTGCCAGCAGCCCGAAGGCAGGTTCTTATGGCTACACCTTC.

J is TRBJ2-3 and V is TRBV27, with 10 bases matching TRBD2. With V trimmed by 5 bases and J by 4 bases, 6 bases remained unmatched. This CDR3 is 15 amino acids long. Per germline, CDR1 MNHEY and CDR2 SMNVEV (reference sequence). The CDR3 loop is CASSRSGGAADTQYF. As DNA, the CDR3 is TGTGCCAGCAGTCGAAGCGGGGGGGCCGCAGATACGCAGTATTTT.

On this clone itself: A much bigger clone sits one base away, suggesting this may be a read error. The rearrangement links TRBV6-5 to TRBJ2-7; D uncertain. Trimming took off 6 bases at V and 3 bases at J, with 9 bases between the two ends. Germline V gene sequence: CDR1 MNHEY, CDR2 SVGAGI. This CDR3 spans 12 amino acids. The CDR3 region has the DNA TGTGCCAGCAGCCTGGGCGGCTACGAGCAGTACTTC. It codes for CASSLGGYEQYF.

The J gene is TRBJ2-3, the V gene TRBV15; D remains ambiguous. Trimming removed 0 bases at V and 0 bases at J, with 4 bases between. From germline, CDR1 is LNHNV and CDR2 YYDKDF (reference sequence). CDR3 length equals 14 residues. In nucleotides, the CDR3 is TGTGCCACCAGCAGAGACCCTAGCACAGATACGCAGTATTTT. This translates into CATSRDPSTDTQYF.

The J gene is TRBJ2-7, the V gene TRBV29-1; 11 bases line up with TRBD2. The CDR3 spans 16 residues. V shed 3 bases, J shed 0 bases, and the junction held 7 bases outside the gene matches. CDR1 and CDR2 from the germline V gene are SQVTM and ANQGSEA. The CDR3 protein is CSVDGLAGGPSYEQYF. The DNA for the CDR3 is TGCAGCGTTGATGGGCTAGCGGGAGGTCCCTCCTACGAGCAGTACTTC.